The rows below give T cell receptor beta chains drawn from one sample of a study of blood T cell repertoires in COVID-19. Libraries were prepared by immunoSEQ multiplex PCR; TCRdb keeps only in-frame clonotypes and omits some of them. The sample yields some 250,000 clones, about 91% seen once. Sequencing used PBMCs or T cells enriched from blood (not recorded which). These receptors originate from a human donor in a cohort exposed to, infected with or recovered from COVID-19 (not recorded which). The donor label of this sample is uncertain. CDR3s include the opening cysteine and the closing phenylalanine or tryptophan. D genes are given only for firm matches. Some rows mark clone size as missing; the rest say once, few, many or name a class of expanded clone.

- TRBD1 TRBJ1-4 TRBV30 TGTGCCTGGAAGGGGACAGGGAAGGAAAAACTGTTTTTT CAWKGTGKEKLFF
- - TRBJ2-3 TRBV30 TGTGCCTGGAGTCGGTCCTCTAGCACAGATACGCAGTATTTT CAWSRSSSTDTQYF
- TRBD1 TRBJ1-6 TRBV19 TGTGCCAGCCTTCCCGGACAGGGGGGATCACCCCTCCACTTT CASLPGQGGSPLHF
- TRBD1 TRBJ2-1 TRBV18 TGTGCCAGCTCACCAGTGACGAGACAGGGATCCTACAATGAGCAGTTCTTC CASSPVTRQGSYNEQFF
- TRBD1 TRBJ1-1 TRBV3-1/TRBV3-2 TGTGCCAGCAGCCCCCGACAGGGCGACACTGAAGCTTTCTTT CASSPRQGDTEAFF
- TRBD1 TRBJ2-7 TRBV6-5 TGTGCCAGCAGGTCGGGACAGAACGACTACGAGCAGTACTTC CASRSGQNDYEQYF
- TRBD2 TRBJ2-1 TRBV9 TGTGCCAGCAGCCCAGCGACTAGCGGGGGCCACTACAATGAGCAGTTCTTC CASSPATSGGHYNEQFF
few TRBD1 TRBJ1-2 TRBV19 TGTGCCAGTAGTCCTTCGACAGGGGGCGGCTACACCTTC CASSPSTGGGYTF
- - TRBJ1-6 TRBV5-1 TGCGCCAGCAGCTTGGAGGCGGGCGTCCAGTCACCCCTCCACTTT CASSLEAGVQSPLHF
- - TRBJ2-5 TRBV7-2 TGTGCCAGCAGCTTAAGTGGGGGGACAGAGACCCAGTACTTC CASSLSGGTETQYF
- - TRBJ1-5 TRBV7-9 TGTGCCAGCAGCTTAGGTACAGGGCAGCCCCAGCATTTT CASSLGTGQPQHF
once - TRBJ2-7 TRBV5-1 TGCGCCAGCAGAAGGGAAACGGGTCGGGGGCAGTACTTC CASRRETGRGQYF
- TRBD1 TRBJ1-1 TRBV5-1 TGCGCCAGCAGCGAGACAGGGGCCGACACTGAAGCTTTCTTT CASSETGADTEAFF
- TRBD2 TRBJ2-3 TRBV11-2 TGTGCCAGCAGCTTTAAGGGACTACGCACAGATACGCAGTATTTT CASSFKGLRTDTQYF
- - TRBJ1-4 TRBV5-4 TGTGCCAGCAGCCGACGCGGGGGGACTAATGAAAAACTGTTTTTT CASSRRGGTNEKLFF
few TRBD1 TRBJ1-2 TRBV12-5 TGTGCTAGTGCCATCGGACAGGGCTATGGCTACACCTTC CASAIGQGYGYTF